The 26 T cell receptor beta chains listed next were all sequenced from one sample in a study of regulatory T cells in long-lasting Graves disease. Arm-PCR of CDR3 regions and iRepertoire HTBI primers were used to build TCR beta libraries. Via MiXCR, TCRdb re-called the multiplex PCR reads, giving one row per CDR3 protein. This table holds fewer than 450,000 distinct CDR3 sequences, 14% to 15% found once. Time point indicated: newly diagnosed GD, antithyroid drugs for less than 3 months. From PBMCs, RNA was extracted and then used to make the TCR library. These data are also associated with another study on T cells in Graves' hyperthyroidism and ophthalmopathy.

Sequences were derived from peripheral blood mononuclear cells (PBMCs), sampled at new diagnosis, from a patient treated with antithyroid drugs. The receptors were sampled from a woman in her thirties or forties with Graves disease.

This clonotype was detected many times. The V and J genes are TRBV7-9 and TRBJ2-3; 8 bases align to TRBD1. The germline CDR1 and CDR2 sequences are SEHNR and FQNEAQ (reference sequence). Trimming cost V 5 bases and J 2 bases; bases outside gene matches: 9. The CDR3 totals 16 residues. CDR3 amino acids: CASSPRSRGPTDTQYF. As DNA, the CDR3 is TGTGCCAGCAGCCCACGCAGCAGGGGGCCCACAGATACGCAGTATTTT.

This CDR3 is CASSTRGGTGHEKLFF. CDR3 in DNA: TGTGCCAGTAGTACCCGGGGCGGGACAGGGCACGAAAAACTGTTTTTT. The chain is built from TRBV19 and TRBJ1-4; 9 nucleotides agree with TRBD1. V lost 4 bases to trimming and J lost 8 bases; unmatched junction nucleotides: 11. There are 16 residues in the CDR3. CDR1 and CDR2 from the germline V gene are LNHDA and SQIVND (reference sequence).

The sample holds many counts of this clonotype. The genes are TRBV15 and TRBJ2-2; tentatively, D is TRBD1 (5 bases). Germline V gene sequence: CDR1 LNHNV, CDR2 YYDKDF (reference sequence). V was shortened by 8 bases and J by 5 bases, with 9 bases between the two germline ends. The CDR3 is made up of 12 amino acids. The CDR3 DNA reads as TGTGCCACCCAGGGTTGGACCGGGGAGCTGTTTTTT. This sequence encodes CATQGWTGELFF.

This clonotype occurred many times. This chain uses TRBV11-3 with TRBJ1-1; D not certain. This CDR3 is built from 14 residues. Trimming removed 2 bases at V and 3 bases at J, with 10 bases between. Germline V gene lookup returns CDR1 SGHNT and CDR2 YENEEA. The CDR3 reads CASSLLADDTEAFF. CDR3 bases: TGTGCCAGCAGCTTACTGGCAGATGACACTGAAGCTTTCTTT.

This clonotype was found many times. V gene TRBV2 combines with J gene TRBJ1-1; D call uncertain. Germline V CDR1 and CDR2: SNHLY, FYNNEI. CDR3 length: 15 amino acids. V shed 9 bases and J shed 11 bases, with 28 bases lying between them. CDR3 nucleotide sequence: TGTGCCAGTGCGGTTAACAGAAATCCGAAACTAGGGGCTTTCTTT. As protein: CASAVNRNPKLGAFF.

This chain joins TRBV6-1 and TRBJ1-6; a possible D gene is TRBD1 (6 bases). Trimming took off 7 bases at V and 9 bases at J, with 19 bases between the two ends. Per the germline V gene, CDR1 is MNHNS and CDR2 is SASEGT. This CDR3 is built from 15 residues. The CDR3 loop is CASKLQGRFGSPLHF. Written as DNA, the CDR3 is TGTGCCAGCAAACTACAGGGCCGTTTTGGTTCACCCCTCCACTTT.

This clonotype has ten or more counts. The chain joins TRBV9 to TRBJ2-3, with TRBD1 as a possible D gene (6 bases). This CDR3 has 17 residues. Germline loops: CDR1 SGDLS, CDR2 YYNGEE. Trimming left V 3 bases short and J 2 bases short, with 19 bases between. This CDR3 reads CASSASDAPGVTDTQYF. CDR3 bases: TGTGCCAGCAGCGCCTCGGACGCGCCAGGGGTCACAGATACGCAGTATTTT.

This clonotype has ten or more counts. The chain has TRBV27 and TRBJ1-4; D perhaps matches TRBD1 (5 bases). The CDR3 loop spans 15 amino acids. Deletions cut 6 bases from V and 3 bases from J, with 14 bases between. Germline V gene lookup returns CDR1 MNHEY and CDR2 SMNVEV (reference sequence). In DNA form, the CDR3 reads TGTGCCAGCAGACAAGCGGGGGATGCTAATGAAAAACTGTTTTTT. Its protein product is CASRQAGDANEKLFF. The entire variable domain, with the rest obtained from reference TRBV27 and TRBJ1-4, is as follows: EAQVTQNPRYLITVTGKKLTVTCSQNMNHEYMSWYRQDPGLGLRQIYYSMNVEVTDKGDVPEGYKVSRKEKRNFPLILESPSPNQTSLYFCASRQAGDANEKLFFGSGTQLSVL.

This clonotype has only a few counts. One end of the junction fails to match germline, which may point to a read error. The rearrangement uses TRBV19 and TRBJ2-2; D might be TRBD2 (5 bases). The CDR3 has 14 amino acids. Germline V CDR1 and CDR2: LNHDA, SQIVND (reference sequence). The CDR3 DNA follows: TGTGCCAGTAAGGGTTTAGCGAACACCGGGGAGCTGCTTTTT. Translated, it gives CASKGLANTGELLF.

This clonotype showed up many times. CDR3 bases: TGTGCCAGCAGCCCAGGACTAGCGGGAGGCAATGAGCAGTTCTTC. Its translation is CASSPGLAGGNEQFF. V and J are TRBV7-3 and TRBJ2-1; TRBD2 matches at 14 bases. Trimming cost V 5 bases and J 6 bases; bases outside gene matches: 3. Germline V gene data show CDR1 as SGHTA and CDR2 as FQGTGA. This CDR3 region has 15 residues.

The CDR3 is CASSLWGAGGYTF. The CDR3 coding sequence is TGTGCCAGCAGCCTATGGGGGGCGGGAGGCTACACCTTC. This rearrangement joins TRBV28 to TRBJ1-2, with D possibly TRBD1 on 6 matching bases. The CDR3 length is 13 residues. Trimming cost V 6 bases and J 8 bases, with 16 bases left between them. Germline CDR1 MDHEN, CDR2 SYDVKM.

With regard to this clonotype: A read error may be the cause here, since a much bigger clone is one base away. The chain is built from TRBV28 and TRBJ2-3; a weak D match, TRBD1 (6 bases). The germline V and J ends were trimmed by 2 bases and 0 bases, with 12 bases remaining between them. Per germline, CDR1 MDHEN and CDR2 SYDVKM. This CDR3 comprises 16 residues. Here the CDR3 reads CASSLPRQASTDTQYF. CDR3 in DNA: TGTGCCAGCAGTTTACCTAGACAGGCTAGCACAGATACGCAGTATTTT.

This clonotype has at least ten counts. The V gene is TRBV18, the J gene TRBJ2-5; D is unresolved. With 0 bases removed from V and 2 bases from J, the gap between germline ends came to 10 bases. Germline V gene lookup returns CDR1 KGHSH and CDR2 LQKENI. CDR3 size: 15 residues. The CDR3 DNA is TGTGCCAGCTCACCACCGTCGTCCAGTCAAGAGACCCAGTACTTC. Amino acid sequence: CASSPPSSSQETQYF.

This rearrangement joins TRBV29-1 to TRBJ2-1; tentatively, D is TRBD2 (5 bases). This CDR3 is built from 10 residues. The V gene lost 6 bases and the J gene lost 9 bases, with 9 bases spanning the gap. CDR1 is SQVTM and CDR2 is ANQGSEA in the germline V gene. CDR3 residues: CSVEEGEQFF. The CDR3 bases are TGCAGCGTGGAGGAAGGTGAGCAGTTCTTC.

This clonotype was counted ten times or more. J is TRBJ2-1 and V is TRBV13; D possibly corresponds to TRBD2 (6 bases). The length of the CDR3 is 17 residues. V dropped 4 bases and J dropped 0 bases, with 16 bases sitting between them. Germline V CDR1 and CDR2: PRHDT, FYEKMQ (reference sequence). The CDR3 DNA reads as TGTGCCAGCAGCTCTTTCGCCGGGGGAGTCTCCTACAATGAGCAGTTCTTC. This encodes CASSSFAGGVSYNEQFF.

The CDR3 DNA reads TGTGCCAGCAGCTTAGGTGACCTAGCGGGAGTATTCTATACGCAGTATTTT. Translated: CASSLGDLAGVFYTQYF. This chain connects TRBV7-9 to TRBJ2-3; 10 bases match TRBD2. The CDR3 runs 17 residues. Germline V gene data show CDR1 as SEHNR and CDR2 as FQNEAQ (reference sequence). J gave up 7 bases and V 1 base, and 11 bases lay outside the gene matches.

This clonotype has at least ten counts. The chain recombines TRBV3-1 with TRBJ2-3; 7 positions match TRBD1. Per the germline V gene, CDR1 is LGHDT and CDR2 is YNNKEL (reference sequence). V gave up 4 bases and J gave up 2 bases; unmatched junction bases: 6. This CDR3 is 15 amino acids long. The CDR3 reads CASSPDRAYTDTQYF. The CDR3 DNA is TGTGCCAGCAGCCCTGACAGGGCTTACACAGATACGCAGTATTTT.

This clonotype appeared a few times. V is TRBV20-1 and J is TRBJ2-1; 9 positions match TRBD2. The V segment lost 5 bases and the J segment 1 base; nucleotides outside the gene matches: 3. Germline V gene sequence: CDR1 DFQATT, CDR2 SNEGSKA (reference sequence). CDR3 length: 14 amino acids. In DNA form, the CDR3 reads TGCAGTGCTCCTAGCGGGACGTCCTACAATGAGCAGTTCTTC. It encodes CSAPSGTSYNEQFF.

This chain uses TRBV20-1 with TRBJ2-7; no reliable D call. Germline values: CDR1 DFQATT, CDR2 SNEGSKA (reference sequence). The CDR3 length is 13 residues. Trimming cost V 3 bases and J 0 bases, with 9 bases left between them. CDR3 sequence: CSASSLLSYEQYF. Here the CDR3 DNA reads TGCAGTGCTAGCAGTCTACTCTCCTACGAGCAGTACTTC.

In its sample, this clonotype was seen many times. This sequence joins TRBV29-1 and TRBJ1-2, with 10 bases that match TRBD1. The germline gives CDR1 SQVTM, CDR2 ANQGSEA. V was clipped by 7 bases and J by 1 base; unmatched bases: 6. The CDR3 is made up of 14 amino acids. The CDR3 here is CSAAGQGVNYGYTF. The CDR3 DNA reads as TGCAGCGCCGCAGGACAGGGGGTTAACTATGGCTACACCTTC.

The chain couples TRBV15 to TRBJ2-3, with TRBD2 identical over 9 bases. V gave up 0 bases and J gave up 1 base; unmatched junction bases: 5. Germline V gene data show CDR1 as LNHNV and CDR2 as YYDKDF (reference sequence). The CDR3 sequence is 17 residues long. CDR3 nucleotides: TGTGCCACCAGCAGAGAAAGAGCGGGAGGTGGCACAGATACGCAGTATTTT. This sequence encodes CATSRERAGGGTDTQYF. The full variable domain, rest sourced from reference TRBV15 and TRBJ2-3, is DAMVIQNPRYQVTQFGKPVTLSCSQTLNHNVMYWYQQKSSQAPKLLFHYYDKDFNNEADTPDNFQSRRPNTSFCFLDIRSPGLGDTAMYLCATSRERAGGGTDTQYFGPGTRLTVL.

This clonotype has a count of ten or more. The chain joins TRBV6-1 to TRBJ2-5; possible D gene TRBD2, 5 bases. Germline lookup yields CDR1 MNHNS and CDR2 SASEGT. The V gene lost 8 bases and the J gene lost 3 bases, with 13 bases spanning the gap. The CDR3 loop spans 13 amino acids. The CDR3 is CASSSGGEETQYF. The CDR3, as DNA: TGTGCCAGCTCCAGCGGCGGAGAAGAGACCCAGTACTTC.

There are many counts of this clonotype. The rearrangement uses TRBV6-1 and TRBJ2-5, with D uncertain. Germline lookup yields CDR1 MNHNS and CDR2 SASEGT. V was clipped by 9 bases and J by 5 bases, with 10 bases between them. The CDR3 consists of 11 residues. For the CDR3, the DNA is TGTGCCAGTGCGTGGTCCGAGACCCAGTACTTC. Protein: CASAWSETQYF.

This clonotype was detected many times. This chain links TRBV29-1 with TRBJ2-7; TRBD1 agrees at 8 bases. Germline V gene lookup returns CDR1 SQVTM and CDR2 ANQGSEA. The CDR3 totals 15 residues. J gave up 1 base and V 6 bases, and 11 bases lay outside the gene matches. CDR3 sequence (DNA): TGCAGCGTAACTCCTGCGGGACAGGCATCCTACGAGCAGTACTTC. It translates to CSVTPAGQASYEQYF.

For this clonotype: Since a much larger clone is just one base distant, this may be a read error. V and J are TRBV6-2 or TRBV6-3 and TRBJ2-3; tentative D call: TRBD2 (6 bases). The V gene's germline CDR1 is MNHEY and CDR2 SVGEGT. V lost 2 bases to trimming and J lost 2 bases, with 26 bases between them. The CDR3 totals 20 residues. The CDR3, as DNA: TGTGCCAGCAGTTACCGGGCAGAACTATCGGGAGATGCGAACACAGATACGCAGTATTTT. It specifies CASSYRAELSGDANTDTQYF.

With respect to this clonotype: This may arise from a read error, as a much more abundant clone is one base away. This chain uses TRBV5-6 with TRBJ2-3; D ambiguous. Germline V gives CDR1 SGHDT, CDR2 YYEEEE. This CDR3 is 16 amino acids long. CDR3 region: CASSPWRTPFTDTRYF. The CDR3, as DNA: TGTGCCAGCAGTCCGTGGCGCACCCCTTTTACAGATACGCGGTATTTT.